These 6 T cell receptor beta chains originate from one sample sequenced in a study of PD-1 blockade in classical Hodgkin lymphoma. TCRdb's copy holds only in-frame clones and misses some; the assay was immunoSEQ multiplex PCR. The repertoire holds some 90,000 clones, with around 80% as singletons. Time point meaning: cycle 4 day 1 (C4D1), after less than 7 weeks of nivolumab. Every patient relapsed after autologous stem cell transplantation, and brentuximab vedotin exposure varied. Here the sequenced sample was peripheral blood mononuclear cells (PBMCs), taken before the fourth cycle of nivolumab. These receptor sequences come from a human donor with classical Hodgkin lymphoma.

A word on this clone: The sample has other DNA sequences that encode this CDR3 too. The chain carries TRBV5-1 and TRBJ1-5, with 7 bases lining up with TRBD1. This CDR3 spans 13 amino acids. V dropped 2 bases and J dropped 5; count of bases not matched to a gene: 1. Per germline, CDR1 SGHRS and CDR2 YFSETQ. The CDR3 region has the DNA TGCGCCAGCAGCTTAGGGACAGATCAGCCCCAGCATTTT. The encoded protein is CASSLGTDQPQHF. The whole variable domain, filled in from reference TRBV5-1 and TRBJ1-5, reads KAGVTQTPRYLIKTRGQQVTLSCSPISGHRSVSWYQQTPGQGLQFLFEYFSETQRNKGNFPGRFSGRQFSNSRSEMNVSTLELGDSALYLCASSLGTDQPQHFGDGTRLSIL.

This clone has just one count. CDR3 DNA sequence: TGTGCCATCGGAGGTTTAAGCTCTGGAAACACCATATATTTT. It yields the protein CAIGGLSSGNTIYF. This chain joins TRBV10-3 and TRBJ1-3; D gene unclear. CDR1 and CDR2 from the germline V gene are ENHRY and SYGVKD. The CDR3 covers 14 residues. V was shortened by 8 bases and J by 0 bases, with 11 bases between the two germline ends.

The V call is TRBV6-5, the J call TRBJ1-1, with D perhaps TRBD1 (5 bases). Germline CDR1 is MNHEY and CDR2 is SVGAGI. The ends were cut back, 6 bases at V and 2 bases at J, with 13 bases in the middle. This CDR3 comprises 14 residues. The CDR3, as DNA: TGTGCCAGCAGCCCATCGGGGGACAACACTGAAGCTTTCTTT. The encoded protein is CASSPSGDNTEAFF.

V and J are TRBV6-6 and TRBJ1-5, with unresolved D. V was cut by 6 bases and J by 1 base, with 13 bases left in between. CDR3 length: 15 residues. In germline, CDR1 is MNHNY, CDR2 SVGAGI (reference sequence). The CDR3 region is CASRFDRLSNQPQHF. CDR3 DNA sequence: TGTGCCAGCAGGTTCGATAGACTGAGCAATCAGCCCCAGCATTTT.

The V gene is TRBV7-2, the J gene TRBJ2-5; D gene unclear. Germline lookup yields CDR1 SGHTA and CDR2 FQGNSA. The ends were cut back, 2 bases at V and 4 bases at J, with 11 bases in the middle. This CDR3 spans 14 amino acids. Here the CDR3 DNA reads TGTGCCAGCAGCTTATTTGCAGCCCGAGAGACCCAGTACTTC. It encodes CASSLFAARETQYF.

CDR3 amino acids: CASPGQFEKLFF. CDR3 in DNA: TGCGCCAGCCCGGGACAGTTTGAAAAACTGTTTTTT. The chain employs TRBV10-1 and TRBJ1-4, with TRBD1 identical over 7 bases. Per germline, CDR1 WNHNN and CDR2 SYGVQD (reference sequence). With 8 bases clipped from V and 7 bases from J, the junction kept 4 bases outside the gene matches. This CDR3 comprises 12 residues.